These 21 T cell receptor beta chains were all obtained from the same sample, sequenced in a study of response to subunit inactivated influenza vaccine. Via MiXCR, TCRdb re-called the RT-PCR reads, giving one row per CDR3 protein. The data contain over 800,000 distinct CDR3 sequences, about 20% of them singletons. Sequences were derived from PBMCs from blood, sampled 5 days after vaccination. The receptors here all came from a man aged 45 to 65 who received an inactivated influenza vaccine.

This clonotype was counted once. The genes are TRBV28 and TRBJ2-7, with 9 bases lining up with TRBD1. This CDR3 spans 14 amino acids. The V and J ends lost 5 bases and 5 bases, in that order; junction bases with no gene match: 7. The V gene's germline CDR1 is MDHEN and CDR2 SYDVKM. CDR3: CASSPQGASNEQYF. In DNA form, the CDR3 reads TGTGCCAGCAGTCCACAGGGGGCGTCGAACGAGCAGTACTTC.

The rearrangement joins TRBV7-2 to TRBJ2-2; 15 bases are a match to TRBD2. This CDR3 has 15 amino acids. The junction had 7 bases not matched to a gene; V was cut back by 7 bases and J by 10 bases. From germline, CDR1 is SGHTA and CDR2 FQGNSA. CDR3 coding DNA: TGTGCCAGCACCAGGACTAGCGGGAGGGGGGCGGAGCTGTTTTTT. This sequence encodes CASTRTSGRGAELFF.

V gene TRBV10-3 combines with J gene TRBJ2-5; D is undetermined. Germline V gene lookup returns CDR1 ENHRY and CDR2 SYGVKD. The CDR3 runs to 12 residues. Trimming removed 3 bases from V and 9 bases from J, with 11 bases in between. The CDR3 DNA reads TGTGCCATCAGTGATAATACGCAGGCCCAGTACTTC. Its translation is CAISDNTQAQYF.

This clonotype turned up a few times. J is TRBJ2-3 and V is TRBV18, with TRBD1 matching 7 bases. Germline CDR1 and CDR2: KGHSH and LQKENI. With 3 bases clipped from V and 7 bases from J, the junction kept 10 bases outside the gene matches. CDR3 length equals 15 residues. CDR3: CASSPGTTGRNTQYF. CDR3 DNA: TGTGCCAGCTCACCGGGGACGACAGGGCGGAATACGCAGTATTTT.

This clonotype was observed a few times. The gene calls are TRBV28 and TRBJ2-1, with 11 bases fitting TRBD2. This CDR3 has 19 residues. The V and J ends lost 5 bases and 4 bases, in that order; junction bases with no gene match: 16. Germline V lookup: CDR1 MDHEN, CDR2 SYDVKM. CDR3 coding DNA: TGTGCCAGCAGTCTTTTTTCCGCCAGACTAGCGGGAAGGTACAATGAGCAGTTCTTC. The encoded protein is CASSLFSARLAGRYNEQFF.

The chain is built from TRBV5-6 and TRBJ2-3; the D is unclear. This CDR3 is 13 amino acids long. Trimming left V 0 bases short and J 6 bases short, with 8 bases between. Germline assignment: CDR1 SGHDT and CDR2 YYEEEE. Here the CDR3 DNA reads TGTGCCAGCAGCTTGGGCCAGCAGGATACGCAGTATTTT. Its protein product is CASSLGQQDTQYF.

This clonotype was seen only a few times. CDR3 bases: TGTGCCAGCAGCTTAGGATCCGGTAGCGGGGTTGAGACCCAGTACTTC. Translating it yields CASSLGSGSGVETQYF. The chain carries TRBV7-2 and TRBJ2-5, with 8 bases aligning to TRBD2. Germline trimming cut 1 base from V and 5 bases from J; bases unmatched to any gene: 9. The CDR3 is 16 residues long. Germline assignment: CDR1 SGHTA and CDR2 FQGNSA.

The gene calls are TRBV7-2 and TRBJ1-6; D call uncertain. The CDR3 runs 14 residues. The germline CDR1 and CDR2 sequences are SGHTA and FQGNSA. Trimming took 7 bases from V and 6 from J, leaving 13 bases between them. The chain's CDR3 is CASTYPVSNSPLHF. CDR3 DNA sequence: TGTGCCAGCACCTACCCGGTCTCTAATTCACCCCTCCACTTT. The full variable domain, rest sourced from reference TRBV7-2 and TRBJ1-6, is GAGVSQSPSNKVTEKGKDVELRCDPISGHTALYWYRQSLGQGLEFLIYFQGNSAPDKSGLPSDRFSAERTGGSVSTLTIQRTQQEDSAVYLCASTYPVSNSPLHFGNGTRLTVT.

This clonotype has only a few counts. V and J are TRBV29-1 and TRBJ2-1; TRBD2 agrees at 7 bases. CDR1 is SQVTM and CDR2 is ANQGSEA in the germline V gene. The trim removed 0 bases at V and 12 bases at J, leaving 11 bases unmatched. The CDR3 runs 14 residues. The CDR3 loop reads CSVEEPVGGVVQFF. CDR3 DNA sequence: TGCAGCGTTGAAGAGCCTGTGGGGGGGGTTGTGCAGTTCTTC.

This clonotype occurred a few times. The chain recombines TRBV7-9 with TRBJ2-3; 7 bases are shared with TRBD1. Per the germline V gene, CDR1 is SEHNR and CDR2 is FQNEAQ (reference sequence). The CDR3 covers 17 residues. V lost 5 bases, J lost 0 bases, and 11 bases stayed unmatched. CDR3 nucleotide sequence: TGTGCCAGCAGCAAAACAACAGGGGCCTATAGCACAGATACGCAGTATTTT. It codes for CASSKTTGAYSTDTQYF.

This clonotype was seen a handful of times. V is TRBV12-2 and J is TRBJ2-3; TRBD1 reflects the table's D call only, with no check against the DNA. TRBV12-2 is tagged as a pseudogene. This CDR3 contains 19 residues. This CDR3 is CASRLARSLLVGPTDTQYF. The CDR3 DNA is TGTGCAAGTCGCTTAGCGCGGAGTTTGTTGGTGGGGCCTACAGATACGCAGTATTTT.

This clonotype was seen more than once but under ten times. The chain links TRBV6-1 to TRBJ2-5; 9 nucleotides match TRBD1. The CDR3 is 15 residues long. The ends lost 6 bases at V and 5 bases at J; junction bases unmatched: 10. Per the germline V gene, CDR1 is MNHNS and CDR2 is SASEGT. The DNA for the CDR3 is TGTGCCAGCAGAACCCGGGACAGGGTAGTCGAGACCCAGTACTTC. Translating gives CASRTRDRVVETQYF.

This clonotype was detected only a few times. The chain has TRBV5-1 and TRBJ2-7; tentative D call: TRBD2 (5 bases). Looked up from germline, CDR1 is SGHRS and CDR2 is YFSETQ. The V end was cut by 6 bases, the J end by 1 base, with 17 bases between. This CDR3 region has 15 residues. The CDR3 DNA reads TGCGCCAGCACCCCGTTAGAGGGTACTTCCTACGAGCAGTACTTC. Translation gives CASTPLEGTSYEQYF.

The chain combines TRBV5-1 with TRBJ1-1, with D perhaps matching TRBD1 (5 bases). The V and J ends lost 3 bases and 4 bases respectively, with 13 bases between them. The CDR3 totals 14 residues. The germline V gene encodes CDR1 SGHRS and CDR2 YFSETQ. In DNA form, the CDR3 reads TGCGCCAGCAGCTCCCGGGATGGGGGCACTGAAGCTTTCTTT. Protein sequence: CASSSRDGGTEAFF.

This chain joins TRBV20-1 and TRBJ2-5; D may be TRBD1 or TRBD2 (5 bases each). Trimming shortened V by 3 bases and J by 5 bases, and 19 bases separated the two germline ends. Germline V gene sequence: CDR1 DFQATT, CDR2 SNEGSKA (reference sequence). CDR3 length: 15 residues. CDR3 sequence reads: CSASSGQGQQETQYF. CDR3 coding DNA: TGCAGTGCTAGTTCGGGGCAGGGCCAGCAGGAGACCCAGTACTTC.

J is TRBJ2-2 and V is TRBV18; the D gene is possibly TRBD1 (6 bases). The CDR3 has 19 amino acids. The germline V gene has CDR1 KGHSH and CDR2 LQKENI. Between the trimmed V and J ends, which lost 4 bases and 0 bases, there was a span of 21 bases. The CDR3 DNA sequence: TGTGCCAGCTCACTGCGAAGACGGACAGTTTTCGCGAACACCGGGGAGCTGTTTTTT. This gives the protein CASSLRRRTVFANTGELFF.

This clonotype was observed a handful of times. The chain combines TRBV10-3 with TRBJ2-7; a possible D gene is TRBD1 (9 bases). Germline CDR1 reads ENHRY; CDR2 reads SYGVKD. Between the trimmed V and J ends, which lost 3 bases and 6 bases, there was a span of 21 bases. The CDR3 totals 16 residues. CDR3 amino acids: CAISENRGGQGGEQYF. As DNA, the CDR3 is TGTGCCATCAGTGAAAATCGGGGGGGACAGGGTGGCGAGCAGTACTTC.

This clonotype was observed a few times. The J gene is TRBJ2-7, the V gene TRBV5-5; the D gene is possibly TRBD2 (6 bases). V gave up 4 bases and J gave up 6 bases, with 26 bases separating them. In germline, CDR1 is SGHKS, CDR2 YYEKEE (reference sequence). This CDR3 spans 17 amino acids. CDR3 sequence reads: CASSGGLWGRAGIEQYF. The CDR3 DNA reads TGTGCCAGCAGCGGGGGACTCTGGGGACGTGCGGGGATCGAGCAGTACTTC.

V gene TRBV6-5 combines with J gene TRBJ2-1, with 10 bases lining up with TRBD1. J gave up 6 bases and V 2 bases, and 4 bases lay outside the gene matches. The germline V gene has CDR1 MNHEY and CDR2 SVGAGI. This CDR3 spans 15 amino acids. DNA for the CDR3: TGTGCCAGCAGTTACCGGGACAGGGGCCTCAATGAGCAGTTCTTC. This gives the protein CASSYRDRGLNEQFF.

This clonotype was detected only a few times. J is TRBJ2-5 and V is TRBV5-1, with a weak D call TRBD2 (6 bases). V lost 0 bases and J lost 2, with 17 bases in between. Germline-derived CDR1 and CDR2 are SGHRS and YFSETQ. This CDR3 has 17 amino acids. The DNA of the CDR3 is TGCGCCAGCAGCTTGGCCGCTGGCGGGGCTAGACAAGAGACCCAGTACTTC. Protein: CASSLAAGGARQETQYF.

V gene TRBV5-1 combines with J gene TRBJ1-2; D is unresolved. Germline V gene lookup returns CDR1 SGHRS and CDR2 YFSETQ. CDR3 size: 16 residues. Trimming removed 3 bases from V and 0 bases from J, with 15 bases in between. CDR3 in amino acids: CASSSGRAIPNYGYTF. Here the CDR3 DNA reads TGCGCCAGCAGCTCAGGACGGGCGATCCCTAACTATGGCTACACCTTC.